This T cell receptor beta chain originates from a study of blood T cell repertoires in COVID-19. Study details: PBMCs, B-cell-depleted T cells, or T cells were the source of the cDNA or gDNA that made up the material.

Trimming took off 5 bases at V and 1 base at J, with 8 bases between the two ends. Germline lookup yields CDR1 MNHEY and CDR2 SVGAGI. This CDR3 comprises 13 residues. Produced via immunoSEQ multiplex PCR; TCRdb's table is partial and in-frame only. Among roughly 190,000 clones listed, approximately 88% were seen once. The clonotype was recovered from a woman in her 30s who had recovered from COVID-19. Material for sequencing was PBMCs or T cells enriched from blood (not recorded which). The genes are TRBV6-5 and TRBJ1-1; no reliable D call. Here the CDR3 DNA reads TGTGCCAGCAGTCGACTCAAGAACACTGAAGCTTTCTTT. It encodes CASSRLKNTEAFF.